What follows describes a single T cell receptor (beta chain). The antigen is undetermined. Samples were taken several times over chemoradiotherapy. This specimen belongs to a study of chemoradiotherapy in HPV16-positive cancers. Overall study results and limits: Only a couple of HPV16-positive patients supplied the functional HPV-specificity definition. In HPV16-positive patients, HPV-responsive T-cell expansion tracked better recurrence-free survival.

V gave up 0 bases and J gave up 2 bases, with 19 bases separating them. The V gene's germline CDR1 is LGHNA and CDR2 YSLEER. This CDR3 spans 19 amino acids. Assay used: immunoSEQ multiplex PCR; TCRdb lists only in-frame clones, some missing. Of some 11,000 clones in the sample, more than 70% were seen once. The origin of this receptor is a human donor with HPV-associated anogenital cancer. V and J are TRBV4-3 and TRBJ2-2; possibly TRBD1 or TRBD2 for D (5 bases each). This sample was gathered from a patient who underwent chemoradiotherapy. The CDR3: CASSQDALPRETNTGELFF. The CDR3 DNA sequence: TGCGCCAGCAGCCAAGATGCCCTCCCCAGGGAGACAAACACCGGGGAGCTGTTTTTT.